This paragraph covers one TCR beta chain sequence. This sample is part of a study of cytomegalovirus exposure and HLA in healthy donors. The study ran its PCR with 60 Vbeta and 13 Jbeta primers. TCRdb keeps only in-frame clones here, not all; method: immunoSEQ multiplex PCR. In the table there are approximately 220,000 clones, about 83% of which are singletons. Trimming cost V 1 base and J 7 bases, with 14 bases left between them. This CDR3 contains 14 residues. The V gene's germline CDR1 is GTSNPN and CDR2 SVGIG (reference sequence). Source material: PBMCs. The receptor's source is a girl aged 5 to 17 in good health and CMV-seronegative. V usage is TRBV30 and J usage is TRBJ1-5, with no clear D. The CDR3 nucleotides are TGTGCCTGGAGTGATTTGGTTGGGCAACAGCCCCAGCATTTT. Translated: CAWSDLVGQQPQHF.